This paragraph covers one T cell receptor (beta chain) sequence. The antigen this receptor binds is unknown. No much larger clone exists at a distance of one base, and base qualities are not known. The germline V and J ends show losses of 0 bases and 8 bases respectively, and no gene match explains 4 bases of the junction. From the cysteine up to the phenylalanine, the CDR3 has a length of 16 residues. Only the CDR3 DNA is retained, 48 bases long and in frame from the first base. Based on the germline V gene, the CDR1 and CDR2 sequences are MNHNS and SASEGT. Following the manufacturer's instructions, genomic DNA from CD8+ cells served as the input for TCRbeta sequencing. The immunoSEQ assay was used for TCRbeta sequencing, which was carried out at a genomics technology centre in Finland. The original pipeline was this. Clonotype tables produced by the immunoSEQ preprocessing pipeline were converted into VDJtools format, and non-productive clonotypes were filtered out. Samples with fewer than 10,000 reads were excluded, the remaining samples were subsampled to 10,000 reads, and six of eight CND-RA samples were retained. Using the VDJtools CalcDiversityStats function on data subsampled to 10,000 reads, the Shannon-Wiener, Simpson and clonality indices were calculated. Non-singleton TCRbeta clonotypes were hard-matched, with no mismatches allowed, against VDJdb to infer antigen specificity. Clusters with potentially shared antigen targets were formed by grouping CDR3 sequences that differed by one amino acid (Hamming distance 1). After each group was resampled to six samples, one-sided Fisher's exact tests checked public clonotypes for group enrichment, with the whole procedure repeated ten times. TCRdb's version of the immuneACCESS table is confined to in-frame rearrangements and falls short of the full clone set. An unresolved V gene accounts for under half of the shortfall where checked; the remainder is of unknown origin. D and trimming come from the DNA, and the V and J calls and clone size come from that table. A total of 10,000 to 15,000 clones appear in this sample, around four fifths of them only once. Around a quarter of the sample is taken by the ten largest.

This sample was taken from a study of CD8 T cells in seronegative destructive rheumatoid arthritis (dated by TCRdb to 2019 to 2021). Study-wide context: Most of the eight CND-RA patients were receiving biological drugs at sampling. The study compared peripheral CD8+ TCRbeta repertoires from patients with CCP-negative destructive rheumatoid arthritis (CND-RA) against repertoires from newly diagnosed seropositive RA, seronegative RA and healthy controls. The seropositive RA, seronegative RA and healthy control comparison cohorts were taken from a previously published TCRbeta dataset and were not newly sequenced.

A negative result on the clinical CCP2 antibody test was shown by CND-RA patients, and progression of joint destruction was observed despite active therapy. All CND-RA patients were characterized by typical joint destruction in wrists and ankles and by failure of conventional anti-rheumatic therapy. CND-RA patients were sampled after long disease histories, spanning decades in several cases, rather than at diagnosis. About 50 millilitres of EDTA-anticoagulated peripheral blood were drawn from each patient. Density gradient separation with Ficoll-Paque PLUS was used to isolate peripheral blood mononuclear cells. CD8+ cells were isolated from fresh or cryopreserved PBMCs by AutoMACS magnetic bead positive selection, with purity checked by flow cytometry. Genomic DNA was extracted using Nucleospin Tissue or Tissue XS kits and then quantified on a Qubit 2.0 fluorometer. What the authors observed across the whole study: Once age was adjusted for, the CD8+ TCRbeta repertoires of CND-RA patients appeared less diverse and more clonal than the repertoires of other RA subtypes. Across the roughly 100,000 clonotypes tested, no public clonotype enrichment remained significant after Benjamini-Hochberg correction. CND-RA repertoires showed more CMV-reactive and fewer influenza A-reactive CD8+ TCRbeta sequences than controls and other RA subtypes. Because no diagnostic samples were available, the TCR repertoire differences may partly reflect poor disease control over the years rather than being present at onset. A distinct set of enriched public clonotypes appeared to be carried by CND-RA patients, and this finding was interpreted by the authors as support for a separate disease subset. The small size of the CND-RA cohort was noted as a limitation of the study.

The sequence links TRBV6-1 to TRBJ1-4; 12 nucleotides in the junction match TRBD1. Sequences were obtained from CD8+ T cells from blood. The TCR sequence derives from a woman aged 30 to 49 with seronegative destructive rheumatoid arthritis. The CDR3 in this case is CASSEALGTGGEKLFF. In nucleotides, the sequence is TGTGCCAGCAGTGAAGCGCTTGGGACAGGGGGCGAAAAACTGTTTTTT.